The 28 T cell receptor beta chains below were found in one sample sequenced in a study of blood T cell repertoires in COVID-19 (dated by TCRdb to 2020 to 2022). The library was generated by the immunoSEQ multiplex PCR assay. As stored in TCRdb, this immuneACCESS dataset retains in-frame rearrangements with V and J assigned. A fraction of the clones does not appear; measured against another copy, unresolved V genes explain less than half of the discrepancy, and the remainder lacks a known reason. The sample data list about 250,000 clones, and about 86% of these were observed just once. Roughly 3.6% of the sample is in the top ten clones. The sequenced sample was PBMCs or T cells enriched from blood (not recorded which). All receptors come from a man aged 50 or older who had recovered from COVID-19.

The CDR3 bases are TGTGCCAGCAGCTCCGGACTAGCGGGAGTCCAAGAGACCCAGTACTTC. Amino acids: CASSSGLAGVQETQYF. J is TRBJ2-5 and V is TRBV9, with TRBD2 matching over 13 bases. The CDR3 loop spans 16 amino acids. Germline values: CDR1 SGDLS, CDR2 YYNGEE. The V gene end was trimmed by 4 bases and the J gene end by 1 base; junction bases not matched to a gene: 4. The full variable domain, in which reference TRBV9 and TRBJ2-5 provide the parts outside the CDR3, is DSGVTQTPKHLITATGQRVTLRCSPRSGDLSVYWYQQSLDQGLQFLIQYYNGEERAKGNILERFSAQQFPDLHSELNLSSLELGDSALYFCASSSGLAGVQETQYFGPGTRLLVL.

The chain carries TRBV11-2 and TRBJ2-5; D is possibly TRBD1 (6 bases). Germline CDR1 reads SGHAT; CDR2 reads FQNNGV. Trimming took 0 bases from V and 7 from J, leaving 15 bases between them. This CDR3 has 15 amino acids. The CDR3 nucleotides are TGTGCCAGCAGCTTAGAGGGGGCAGGGAGAGGGACCCAGTACTTC. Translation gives CASSLEGAGRGTQYF.

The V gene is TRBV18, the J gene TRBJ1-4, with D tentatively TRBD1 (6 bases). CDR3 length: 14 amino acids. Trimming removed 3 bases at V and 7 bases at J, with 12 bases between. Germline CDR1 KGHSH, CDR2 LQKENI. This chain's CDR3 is CASSPTGYTEKLFF. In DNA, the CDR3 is TGTGCCAGCTCACCGACAGGATACACTGAAAAACTGTTTTTT.

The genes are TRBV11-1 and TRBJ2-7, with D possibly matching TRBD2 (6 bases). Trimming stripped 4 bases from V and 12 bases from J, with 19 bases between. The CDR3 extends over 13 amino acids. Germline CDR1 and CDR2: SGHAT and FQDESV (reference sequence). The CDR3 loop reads CASSSARGSSGYF. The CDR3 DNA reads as TGTGCCAGCAGCTCCGCCCGGGGGTCATCGGGGTACTTC. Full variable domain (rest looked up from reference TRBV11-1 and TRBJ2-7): EAEVAQSPRYKITEKSQAVAFWCDPISGHATLYWYRQILGQGPELLVQFQDESVVDDSQLPKDRFSAERLKGVDSTLKIQPAELGDSAMYLCASSSARGSSGYFGPGTRLTVT.

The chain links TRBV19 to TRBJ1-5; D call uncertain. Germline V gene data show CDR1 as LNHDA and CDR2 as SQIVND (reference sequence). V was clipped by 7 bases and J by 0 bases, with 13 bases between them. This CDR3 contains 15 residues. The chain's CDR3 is CASKVTGYSNQPQHF. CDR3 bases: TGTGCCAGTAAAGTAACTGGTTATAGCAATCAGCCCCAGCATTTT.

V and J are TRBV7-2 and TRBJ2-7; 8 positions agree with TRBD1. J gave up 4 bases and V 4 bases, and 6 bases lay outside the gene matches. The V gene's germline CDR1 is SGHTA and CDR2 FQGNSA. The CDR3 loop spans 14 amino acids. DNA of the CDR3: TGTGCCAGCAGCTCGACAGGGGCCCTATACGAGCAGTACTTC. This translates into CASSSTGALYEQYF.

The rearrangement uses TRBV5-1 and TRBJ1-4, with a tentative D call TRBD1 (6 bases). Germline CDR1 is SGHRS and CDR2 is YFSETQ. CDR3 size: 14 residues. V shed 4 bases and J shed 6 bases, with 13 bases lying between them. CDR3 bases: TGCGCCAGCAGCCCAAGCAGGGGTGATGAAAAACTGTTTTTT. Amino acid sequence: CASSPSRGDEKLFF.

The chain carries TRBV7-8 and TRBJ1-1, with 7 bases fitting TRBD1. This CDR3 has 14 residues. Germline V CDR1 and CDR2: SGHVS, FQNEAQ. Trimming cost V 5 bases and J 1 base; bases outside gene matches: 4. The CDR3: CASSPGTANTEAFF. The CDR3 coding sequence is TGTGCCAGCAGCCCGGGGACAGCGAACACTGAAGCTTTCTTT.

The chain's CDR3 is CASSLIGADTQYF. The CDR3 bases are TGTGCCAGCAGCTTAATCGGGGCAGATACGCAGTATTTT. This chain connects TRBV11-3 to TRBJ2-3; a possible D gene is TRBD2 (5 bases). Germline V gene data show CDR1 as SGHNT and CDR2 as YENEEA. The CDR3 is 13 residues long. V dropped 2 bases and J dropped 4 bases, with 7 bases sitting between them.

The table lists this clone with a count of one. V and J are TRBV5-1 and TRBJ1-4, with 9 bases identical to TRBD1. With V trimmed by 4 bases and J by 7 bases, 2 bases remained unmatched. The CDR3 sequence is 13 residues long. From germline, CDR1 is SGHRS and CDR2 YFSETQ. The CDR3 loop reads CASSGTGFEKLFF. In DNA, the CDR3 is TGCGCCAGCAGCGGGACAGGGTTTGAAAAACTGTTTTTT.

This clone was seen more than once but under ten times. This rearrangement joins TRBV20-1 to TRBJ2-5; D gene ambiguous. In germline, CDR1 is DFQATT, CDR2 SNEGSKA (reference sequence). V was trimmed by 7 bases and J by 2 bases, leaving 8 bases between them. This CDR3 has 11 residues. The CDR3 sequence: CSVARQETQYF. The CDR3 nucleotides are TGCAGTGTTGCACGGCAAGAGACCCAGTACTTC.

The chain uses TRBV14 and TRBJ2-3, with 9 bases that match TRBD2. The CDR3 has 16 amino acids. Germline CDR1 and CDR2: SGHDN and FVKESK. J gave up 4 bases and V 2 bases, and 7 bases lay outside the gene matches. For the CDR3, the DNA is TGTGCCAGCAGCCAATTTGGGACTAGCATTTCAGATACGCAGTATTTT. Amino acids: CASSQFGTSISDTQYF.

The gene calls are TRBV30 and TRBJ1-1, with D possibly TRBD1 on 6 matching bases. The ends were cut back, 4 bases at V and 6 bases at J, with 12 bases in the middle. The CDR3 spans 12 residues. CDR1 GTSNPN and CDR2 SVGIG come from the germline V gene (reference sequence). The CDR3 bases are TGTGCCTGGACCACAGGGATCGCTGAAGCTTTCTTT. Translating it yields CAWTTGIAEAFF.

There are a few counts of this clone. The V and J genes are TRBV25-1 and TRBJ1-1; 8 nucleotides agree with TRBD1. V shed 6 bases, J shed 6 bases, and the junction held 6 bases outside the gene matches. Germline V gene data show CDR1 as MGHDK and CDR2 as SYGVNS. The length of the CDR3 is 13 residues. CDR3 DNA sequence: TGTGCCAGCAGCAGGACAGGGCGGGCTGAAGCTTTCTTT. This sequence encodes CASSRTGRAEAFF.

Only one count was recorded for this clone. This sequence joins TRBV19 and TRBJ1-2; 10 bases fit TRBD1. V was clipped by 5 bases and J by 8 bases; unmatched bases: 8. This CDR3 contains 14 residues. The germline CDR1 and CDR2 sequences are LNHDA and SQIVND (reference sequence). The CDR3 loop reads CASSRQGAYRGYTF. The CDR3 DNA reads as TGTGCCAGTAGTCGACAGGGGGCTTATCGAGGCTACACCTTC.

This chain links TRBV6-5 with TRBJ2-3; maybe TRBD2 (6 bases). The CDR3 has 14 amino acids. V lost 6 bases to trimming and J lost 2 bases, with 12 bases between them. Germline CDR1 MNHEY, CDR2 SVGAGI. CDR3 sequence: CASRPGLTTDTQYF. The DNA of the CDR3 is TGTGCCAGCAGACCCGGACTAACCACAGATACGCAGTATTTT.

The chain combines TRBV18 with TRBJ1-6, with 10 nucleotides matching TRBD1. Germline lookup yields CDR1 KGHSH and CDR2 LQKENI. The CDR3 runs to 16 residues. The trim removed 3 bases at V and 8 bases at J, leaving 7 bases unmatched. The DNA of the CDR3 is TGTGCCAGCTCACCTTTATCCGGGACAGGGGATTCACCCCTCCACTTT. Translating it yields CASSPLSGTGDSPLHF.

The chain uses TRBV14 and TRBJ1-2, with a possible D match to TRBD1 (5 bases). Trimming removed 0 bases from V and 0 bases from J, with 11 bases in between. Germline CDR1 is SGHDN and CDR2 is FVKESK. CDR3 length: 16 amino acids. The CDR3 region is CASSQDWAGSNYGYTF. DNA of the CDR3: TGTGCCAGCAGCCAAGATTGGGCAGGGTCTAACTATGGCTACACCTTC.

In DNA, the CDR3 is TGTGCCAGCTCACTTTCACCCGGGACAGACGGCTACGAGCAGTACTTC. Protein: CASSLSPGTDGYEQYF. The chain recombines TRBV18 with TRBJ2-7; TRBD1 matches 7 bases. This CDR3 is 16 amino acids long. The germline CDR1 and CDR2 sequences are KGHSH and LQKENI. Trimming removed 4 bases from V and 3 bases from J; junction bases left unmatched: 12.

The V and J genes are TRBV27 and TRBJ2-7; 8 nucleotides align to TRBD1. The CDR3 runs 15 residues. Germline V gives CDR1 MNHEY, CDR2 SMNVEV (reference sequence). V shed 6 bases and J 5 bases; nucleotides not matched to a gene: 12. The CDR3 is CASSHGTGWRNEQYF. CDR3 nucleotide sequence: TGTGCCAGCAGCCACGGGACAGGATGGAGGAACGAGCAGTACTTC.

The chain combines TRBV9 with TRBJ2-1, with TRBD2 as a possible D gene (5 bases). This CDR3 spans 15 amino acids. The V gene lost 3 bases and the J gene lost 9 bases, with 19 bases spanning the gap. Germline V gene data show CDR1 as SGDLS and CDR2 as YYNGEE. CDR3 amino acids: CASSAGVAGSTEQFF. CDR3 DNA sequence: TGTGCCAGCAGCGCCGGGGTAGCTGGATCGACTGAGCAGTTCTTC. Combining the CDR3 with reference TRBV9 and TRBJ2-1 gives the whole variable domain DSGVTQTPKHLITATGQRVTLRCSPRSGDLSVYWYQQSLDQGLQFLIQYYNGEERAKGNILERFSAQQFPDLHSELNLSSLELGDSALYFCASSAGVAGSTEQFFGPGTRLTVL.

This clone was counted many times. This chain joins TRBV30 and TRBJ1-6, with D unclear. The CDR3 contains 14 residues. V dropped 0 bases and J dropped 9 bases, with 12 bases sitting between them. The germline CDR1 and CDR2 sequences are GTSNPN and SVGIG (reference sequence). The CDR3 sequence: CAWSVLAGGSPLHF. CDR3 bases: TGTGCCTGGAGTGTACTGGCAGGTGGTTCACCCCTCCACTTT.

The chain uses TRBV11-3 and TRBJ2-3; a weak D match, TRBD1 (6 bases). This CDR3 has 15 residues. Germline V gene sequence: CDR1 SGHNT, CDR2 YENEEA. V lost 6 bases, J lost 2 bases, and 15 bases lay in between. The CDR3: CASRKQQGITDTQYF. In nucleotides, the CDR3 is TGTGCCAGCAGAAAACAGCAGGGGATCACAGATACGCAGTATTTT. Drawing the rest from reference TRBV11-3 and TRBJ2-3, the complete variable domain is EAGVVQSPRYKIIEKKQPVAFWCNPISGHNTLYWYLQNLGQGPELLIRYENEEAVDDSQLPKDRFSAERLKGVDSTLKIQPAELGDSAVYLCASRKQQGITDTQYFGPGTRLTVL.

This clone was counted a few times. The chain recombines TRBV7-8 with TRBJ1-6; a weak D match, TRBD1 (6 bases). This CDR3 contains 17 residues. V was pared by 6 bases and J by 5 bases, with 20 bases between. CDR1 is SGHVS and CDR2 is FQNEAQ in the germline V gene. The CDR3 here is CASRITGTRLNNSPLHF. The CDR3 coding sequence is TGTGCCAGCAGAATAACAGGGACGAGGTTGAATAATTCACCCCTCCACTTT.

Here the CDR3 DNA reads TGTGCCAGCAGCCTGGACGGGGACTGGGGCTACACCTTC. As protein: CASSLDGDWGYTF. The V and J genes are TRBV11-2 and TRBJ1-2, with a possible D match to TRBD1 (5 bases). Germline V CDR1 and CDR2: SGHAT, FQNNGV. V was pared by 5 bases and J by 8 bases, with 15 bases between. CDR3 length: 13 residues.

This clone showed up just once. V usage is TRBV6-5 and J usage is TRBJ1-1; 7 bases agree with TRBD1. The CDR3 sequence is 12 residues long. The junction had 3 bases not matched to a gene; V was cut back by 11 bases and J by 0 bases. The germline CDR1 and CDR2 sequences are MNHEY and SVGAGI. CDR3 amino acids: CADRVMNTEAFF. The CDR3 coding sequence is TGTGCCGACAGGGTTATGAACACTGAAGCTTTCTTT.

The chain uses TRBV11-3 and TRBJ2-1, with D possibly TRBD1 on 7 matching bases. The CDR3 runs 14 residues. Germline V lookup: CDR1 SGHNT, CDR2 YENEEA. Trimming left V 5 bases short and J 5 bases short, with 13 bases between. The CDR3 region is CASSPGGHNNEQFF. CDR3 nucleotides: TGTGCCAGCAGCCCAGGGGGGCACAACAATGAGCAGTTCTTC.

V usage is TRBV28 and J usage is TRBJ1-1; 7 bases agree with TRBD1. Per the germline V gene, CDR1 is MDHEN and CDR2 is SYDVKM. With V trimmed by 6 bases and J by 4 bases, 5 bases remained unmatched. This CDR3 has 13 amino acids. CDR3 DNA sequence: TGTGCCAGCAGCCTAACAGGGGCCACTGAAGCTTTCTTT. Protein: CASSLTGATEAFF.